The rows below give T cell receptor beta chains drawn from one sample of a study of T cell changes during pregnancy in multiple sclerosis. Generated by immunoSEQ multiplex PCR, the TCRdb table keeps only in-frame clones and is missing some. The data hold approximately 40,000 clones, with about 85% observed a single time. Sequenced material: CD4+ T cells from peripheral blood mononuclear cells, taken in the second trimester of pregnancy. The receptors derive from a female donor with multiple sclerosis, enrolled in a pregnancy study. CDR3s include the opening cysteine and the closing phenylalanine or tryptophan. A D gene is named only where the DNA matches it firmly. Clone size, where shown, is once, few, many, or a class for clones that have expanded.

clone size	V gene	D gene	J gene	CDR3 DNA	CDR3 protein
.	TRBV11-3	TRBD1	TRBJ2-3	TGTGCCAGCAGCCACAGAACCGGGACAGGGACAGATACGCAGTATTTT	CASSHRTGTGTDTQYF
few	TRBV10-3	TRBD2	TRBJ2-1	TGTGCCGCAGGGCCTAATAGGCGGGAGAGAGACAATGAGCAGTTCTTC	CAAGPNRRERDNEQFF
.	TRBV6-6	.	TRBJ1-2	TGTGCCAGCAGTTCACGGGGGGGGAACTATGGCTACACCTTC	CASSSRGGNYGYTF
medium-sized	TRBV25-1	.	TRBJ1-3	TGTGCCAGCAGTGCTCTAAACACCATATATTTT	CASSALNTIYF
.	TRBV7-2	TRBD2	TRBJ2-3	TGTGCCAGCAGCTCCGCAACTAGCGGGAAATTACATACGCAGTATTTT	CASSSATSGKLHTQYF
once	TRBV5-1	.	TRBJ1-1	TGCGCCAGCAGCTCAACGGAGGGGAGGCGGAACACTGAAGCTTTCTTT	CASSSTEGRRNTEAFF
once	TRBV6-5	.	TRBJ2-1	TGTGCCAGCAGTTCCCGAGGTAGCGGACCGAATAATGAGCAGTTCTTC	CASSSRGSGPNNEQFF
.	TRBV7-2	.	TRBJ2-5	TGTGCCAGCAGCTTAGGCGTCTATCAAGAGACCCAGTACTTC	CASSLGVYQETQYF
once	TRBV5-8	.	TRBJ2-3	TGTGCCAGCAGCTTTGGGGGCTCTACCCGCGCGGCAGATACGCAGTATTTT	CASSFGGSTRAADTQYF
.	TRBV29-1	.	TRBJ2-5	TGCACCCTCATGGAGGGAGAGACCCAGTACTTC	CTLMEGETQYF
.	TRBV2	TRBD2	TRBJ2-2	TGTGCCAGCAGCGCGACTAGCGGGAGGACCCTTGGCGGGGAGCTGTTTTTT	CASSATSGRTLGGELFF
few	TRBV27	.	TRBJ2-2	TGTGCCAGCAGGGTAAAGGAGTTTACCGGGGAGCTGTTTTTT	CASRVKEFTGELFF
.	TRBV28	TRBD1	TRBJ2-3	TGTGCCAGCAGTATCCCCTGGACAGGGGCGTCCACAGATACGCAGTATTTT	CASSIPWTGASTDTQYF
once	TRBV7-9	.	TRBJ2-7	TGTGCCAGCAGCTTAGGCTTCGGGATTGGGGAGCAGTACTTC	CASSLGFGIGEQYF
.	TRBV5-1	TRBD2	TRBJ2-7	TGCGCCAGCAATCAAGGGAGCGGGAGATTCGACGAGCAGTACTTC	CASNQGSGRFDEQYF
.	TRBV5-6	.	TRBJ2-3	TGTGCCAGCAGCTTGGGTGGCAGGGGATTTGCGGATACGCAGTATTTT	CASSLGGRGFADTQYF
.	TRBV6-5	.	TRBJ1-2	TGTGCCAGCAGTTATCGGGGGAATTTAGATGGCTACACCTTC	CASSYRGNLDGYTF
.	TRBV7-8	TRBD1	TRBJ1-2	TGTGCCAGCAGCTTAGTCAGAGCACAGGGGGACTATGGCTACACCTTC	CASSLVRAQGDYGYTF
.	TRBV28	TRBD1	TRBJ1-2	TGTGCCAGCAGTACCCGGGACAGGGGGCTTGGCTACACCTTC	CASSTRDRGLGYTF
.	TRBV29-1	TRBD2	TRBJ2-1	TGCAGCGTTGGTAATAGCGGGGATTACAATGAGCAGTTCTTC	CSVGNSGDYNEQFF
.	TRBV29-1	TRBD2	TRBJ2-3	TGCAGCGTTCGGCTAGCGGGAGTAGGGAGGACAGATACGCAGTATTTT	CSVRLAGVGRTDTQYF
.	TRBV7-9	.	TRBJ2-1	TGTGCCAGCAGCTTAGCGCTGGGAACTAGAGTGGGAATTAGAAATGAGCAGTTCTTC	CASSLALGTRVGIRNEQFF
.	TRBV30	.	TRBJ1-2	TGTGCCTGGAGTCCCGGGGGCTATGGCTACACCTTC	CAWSPGGYGYTF
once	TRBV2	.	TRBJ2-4	TGTGCCAGCACCGTCTTAGCCAAAAACATTCAGTACTTC	CASTVLAKNIQYF
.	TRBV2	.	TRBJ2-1	TGTGCCAGCAGTCCCAGATCGACCTACAATGAGCAGTTCTTC	CASSPRSTYNEQFF
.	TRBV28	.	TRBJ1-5	TGTGCCAGCAGACCCGACCTCGGGCAGCCCCAGCATTTT	CASRPDLGQPQHF
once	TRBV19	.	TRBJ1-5	.	CASTTQDSSSGQPQHF
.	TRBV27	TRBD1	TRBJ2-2	TGTGCCAGCAGCCCCGGGACAGGGACCGGGGAGCTGTTTTTT	CASSPGTGTGELFF
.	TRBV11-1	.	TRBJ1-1	TGTGCCAGCAGCCGCGACGGGACATTTGTTCCTGAAGCTTTCTTT	CASSRDGTFVPEAFF
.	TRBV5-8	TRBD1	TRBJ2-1	TGTGCCAGCAGCTTGGGGGACAGCTCCTACAATGAGCAGTTCTTC	CASSLGDSSYNEQFF
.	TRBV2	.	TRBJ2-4	TGTGCCAGCAGTGAAAGGGGGGGAGAGGCCAAAAACATTCAGTACTTC	CASSERGGEAKNIQYF
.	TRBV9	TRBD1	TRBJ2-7	TGTGCCAGCAGCGAGACAGGGATCCCCTACGAGCAGTACTTC	CASSETGIPYEQYF
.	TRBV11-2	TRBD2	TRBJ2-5	TGTGCCAGCAGCTTAGGGAGGCGGGAGGGGGCGGGGGAGACCCAGTACTTC	CASSLGRREGAGETQYF